This TCR beta chain was obtained from a study of T-cell memory formation after mild COVID-19. Study-wide results and caveats: SARS-CoV-2 specificity was not confirmed for second-wave clones peaking on day 37.

5'RACE primed from the constant segment yielded TCR alpha and TCR beta cDNA libraries bearing sample barcodes and UMIs. TCRdb re-called the 5' RACE reads through MiXCR, storing one row per CDR3 protein. The sample holds about 140,000 distinct CDR3 sequences; around 15% are singletons and the top ten take more than 25%. A note on this clonotype: Its antigen is not identified.

V was cut by 4 bases and J by 12 bases, with 11 bases left in between. CDR1 and CDR2 from the germline V gene are SGHNT and YYREEE (reference sequence). This CDR3 region has 11 residues. This receptor was taken from an adult woman who had mild COVID-19 (a few samples of this study predate the infection). Cell type and time point are not known. The sample taken for sequencing was PBMCs or a T cell subset sorted from them (not recorded which). This chain links TRBV5-4 with TRBJ2-1; maybe TRBD2 (6 bases). The CDR3 reads CASSGGTLQFF. The CDR3 DNA follows: TGTGCCAGCAGCGGCGGGACTCTGCAGTTCTTC.